This T cell receptor beta chain originates from a study of Ad26.COV2.S vaccination and SARS-CoV-2 variants. Study-level background: Donor had been placed in the Ad26.COV2.S arm of the COV1001 trial. Once or twice, 56 days apart, Ad26.COV2.S was delivered intramuscularly.

Germline trimming cut 3 bases from V and 6 bases from J; bases unmatched to any gene: 10. Per the germline V gene, CDR1 is SGHRS and CDR2 is YFSETQ. The CDR3 is 16 amino acids. Study outcomes and limitations: Vaccinated and placebo-treated recipients had similar non-spike TCR breadth.

Clones were read by immunoSEQ multiplex PCR, and TCRdb kept only the in-frame ones, dropping some. The sample lists about 480,000 clones; 70% to 90% were seen once. This clone was counted once. The antigen is not known. As to treatment: over 15 received Ad26.COV2.S at low or high dose, single or two shots; several received placebo; per-sample allocation not given. Sampling happened 63 days after the first vaccine or placebo injection. An Ad26 vector carrying the Wuhan-strain SARS-CoV-2 spike served as the vaccine. The sample in question was peripheral blood, obtained in a trial of Ad26.COV2.S vaccine versus placebo. The clonotype originates from a person between 18 and 65 years old who received the Ad26.COV2.S COVID-19 vaccine or a placebo. V and J are TRBV5-1 and TRBJ2-1; 9 positions match TRBD2. In nucleotides, the CDR3 is TGCGCCAGCAGCTACATGGGGGGCGGGAGGGCCAATGAGCAGTTCTTC. Translation: CASSYMGGGRANEQFF.